Below, 24 T cell receptor beta chains from the same sample are listed, as sequenced in a study of T cell repertoires in cytomegalovirus infection. No antigen has been identified for these receptors. From the reads, TCRdb called clonotypes with MiXCR, one entry per CDR3 protein. Among hundreds of thousands of distinct CDR3 sequences listed, around a third were seen once. The material sequenced was cultured PBMCs, taken from culture after CMV antigen stimulation. These TCRs come from a human donor in good health (CMV status not recorded). Some clones in this sample may be carry-over from other donors' samples.

V usage is TRBV12-3 or TRBV12-4 and J usage is TRBJ1-1; D gene uncertain. There are 13 residues in the CDR3. Trimming cost V 5 bases and J 4 bases, with 11 bases left between them. Written as DNA, the CDR3 is TGTGCCAGCAGTCAAGCGGGTCCCACTGAAGCTTTCTTT. It specifies CASSQAGPTEAFF.

This clonotype was observed a handful of times. V is TRBV5-4 and J is TRBJ2-5; no firm D call. V was pared by 3 bases and J by 6 bases, with 15 bases between. The CDR3 runs to 14 residues. Germline-derived CDR1 and CDR2 are SGHNT and YYREEE (reference sequence). Here the CDR3 DNA reads TGTGCCAGCAGCTCCCCCCCGCCTCTGCAGACCCAGTACTTC. Translation: CASSSPPPLQTQYF.

The V gene is TRBV7-6, the J gene TRBJ2-7; the match to TRBD1 covers 9 bases. Germline V gene sequence: CDR1 SGHVS, CDR2 FNYEAQ. CDR3 length equals 15 residues. Trimming took 4 bases from V and 6 from J; bases not matched to a gene: 10. The CDR3 DNA is TGTGCCAGCAGCTCTTCCGGGACAGGGTCGTCCGAGCAGTACTTC. Amino acid sequence: CASSSSGTGSSEQYF.

This clonotype showed up many times. V and J are TRBV7-2 and TRBJ1-5, with D uncertain. With 5 bases removed from V and 7 bases from J, the gap between germline ends came to 12 bases. This CDR3 contains 13 residues. Germline CDR1 SGHTA, CDR2 FQGNSA. The CDR3 reads CASSPGGSQPQHF. The CDR3 DNA reads TGTGCCAGCAGCCCTGGAGGGAGCCAGCCCCAGCATTTT. Together with reference TRBV7-2 and TRBJ1-5, the CDR3 gives the full variable domain: GAGVSQSPSNKVTEKGKDVELRCDPISGHTALYWYRQSLGQGLEFLIYFQGNSAPDKSGLPSDRFSAERTGGSVSTLTIQRTQQEDSAVYLCASSPGGSQPQHFGDGTRLSIL.

Ten or more counts support this clonotype. This chain links TRBV7-2 with TRBJ2-1; 7 bases fit TRBD2. The germline CDR1 and CDR2 sequences are SGHTA and FQGNSA. This CDR3 is built from 15 residues. Trimming at V came to 4 bases and at J to 3 bases, leaving 6 bases not matched to a gene. This CDR3 is CASSSGLPIYNEQFF. CDR3 bases: TGTGCCAGCAGCTCGGGACTACCGATCTACAATGAGCAGTTCTTC.

This sequence joins TRBV7-8 and TRBJ2-3; TRBD2 aligns across 14 bases. CDR3 length equals 14 residues. V was pared by 6 bases and J by 13 bases, with 9 bases of the junction left unmatched. Per the germline V gene, CDR1 is SGHVS and CDR2 is FQNEAQ. The CDR3 region has the DNA TGTGCCAGCAGACCAGGGACTAGCGGGGGCGGGGAGTATTTT. This sequence encodes CASRPGTSGGGEYF.

The chain employs TRBV6-2 or TRBV6-3 and TRBJ1-6; D is unresolved. Germline assignment: CDR1 MNHEY and CDR2 SVGEGT. The CDR3 contains 12 residues. V dropped 2 bases and J dropped 9 bases, with 5 bases sitting between them. CDR3 region: CASSYEGSPLHF. In nucleotides, the CDR3 is TGTGCCAGCAGTTACGAAGGTTCACCCCTCCACTTT.

This clonotype turned up a few times. This chain joins TRBV11-2 and TRBJ2-3; the D is unclear. The CDR3 covers 14 residues. Germline loops: CDR1 SGHAT, CDR2 FQNNGV. The V end lost 6 bases, the J end lost 6 bases, and 16 bases lay between the germline ends. CDR3 sequence (DNA): TGTGCCAGCAGTAGCTTACTGGTCCGTGATACGCAGTATTTT. This codes for CASSSLLVRDTQYF.

This clonotype appeared a single time. This rearrangement joins TRBV4-1 to TRBJ2-5; TRBD2 aligns across 8 bases. The CDR3 runs 14 residues. Germline CDR1 MGHRA, CDR2 YSYEKL. J lost 4 bases, V lost 4 bases, and 5 bases had no gene match. This CDR3 reads CASSPSGRSETQYF. In DNA form, the CDR3 reads TGCGCCAGCAGCCCGAGCGGGAGATCAGAGACCCAGTACTTC.

The CDR3 DNA sequence: TGTGCCAGCGAGGGACAGGACACAGATACGCAGTATTTT. Translated, it gives CASEGQDTDTQYF. The genes are TRBV6-1 and TRBJ2-3; 8 nucleotides align to TRBD1. Germline CDR1 is MNHNS and CDR2 is SASEGT. Trimming at V came to 8 bases and at J to 2 bases, leaving 3 bases not matched to a gene. CDR3 length: 13 amino acids.

This clonotype was recorded a few times. The chain carries TRBV5-1 and TRBJ1-1; D is possibly TRBD1 (6 bases). Trimming shortened V by 2 bases and J by 0 bases, and 11 bases separated the two germline ends. Germline V lookup: CDR1 SGHRS, CDR2 YFSETQ. This CDR3 is 15 amino acids long. The CDR3 DNA follows: TGCGCCAGCAGCTTACAGGGACCCATGAACACTGAAGCTTTCTTT. It is translated as CASSLQGPMNTEAFF.

CDR3 coding DNA: TGTGCCACCAGTGATTTGCGGGGGGCCTCCTACAATGAGCAGTTCTTC. As protein: CATSDLRGASYNEQFF. The rearrangement uses TRBV24-1 and TRBJ2-1, with a possible D match to TRBD2 (7 bases). V was shortened by 0 bases and J by 0 bases, with 8 bases between the two germline ends. The length of the CDR3 is 16 residues. Germline CDR1 KGHDR, CDR2 SFDVKD.

V and J are TRBV19 and TRBJ1-1; unclear D gene. The CDR3 has 15 amino acids. CDR1 is LNHDA and CDR2 is SQIVND in the germline V gene (reference sequence). V was shortened by 6 bases and J by 4 bases, with 18 bases between the two germline ends. CDR3 sequence (DNA): TGTGCCAGTAGCACCCTACTGACGGCGGGCACTGAAGCTTTCTTT. Translating it yields CASSTLLTAGTEAFF.

The CDR3 spells CASSRDRGEPQHF. Written as DNA, the CDR3 is TGTGCCAGCAGCCGGGACAGGGGCGAGCCCCAGCATTTT. The chain recombines TRBV7-8 with TRBJ1-5, with 10 bases identical to TRBD1. The junction had 3 bases not matched to a gene; V was cut back by 5 bases and J by 8 bases. The CDR3 runs 13 residues. Germline V gene sequence: CDR1 SGHVS, CDR2 FQNEAQ.

The chain has TRBV10-3 and TRBJ1-4, with D unresolved. Germline V gene data show CDR1 as ENHRY and CDR2 as SYGVKD. V was trimmed by 3 bases and J by 8 bases, leaving 16 bases between them. The CDR3 contains 15 residues. In DNA, the CDR3 is TGTGCCATCAGTGACTCTAGGAGAAGAGACGAAAAACTGTTTTTT. It encodes CAISDSRRRDEKLFF.

This clonotype has a single count. This chain links TRBV28 with TRBJ1-1; weak D call: TRBD1 (5 bases). This CDR3 spans 15 amino acids. Trimming shortened V by 6 bases and J by 7 bases, and 21 bases separated the two germline ends. Germline CDR1 is MDHEN and CDR2 is SYDVKM. The CDR3 reads CASSPRTGGGSEAFF. The CDR3 DNA follows: TGTGCCAGCAGCCCTAGAACCGGGGGGGGTAGTGAAGCTTTCTTT.

The gene calls are TRBV5-1 and TRBJ2-7; 10 bases are a match to TRBD2. CDR3 length equals 14 residues. The V gene end was trimmed by 2 bases and the J gene end by 5 bases; junction bases not matched to a gene: 4. Germline values: CDR1 SGHRS, CDR2 YFSETQ. CDR3 region: CASSLGTSVNEQYF. In nucleotides, the CDR3 is TGCGCCAGCAGCTTAGGGACTAGCGTTAACGAGCAGTACTTC.

This chain links TRBV3-1 with TRBJ1-4; D not certain. The germline V gene encodes CDR1 LGHDT and CDR2 YNNKEL (reference sequence). CDR3 length equals 16 residues. Deletions cut 1 base from V and 6 bases from J, with 15 bases between. CDR3 coding DNA: TGTGCCAGCAGCCAAGGTGCGGCGGGCCATGATGAAAAACTGTTTTTT. Encoded protein: CASSQGAAGHDEKLFF. Using reference TRBV3-1 and TRBJ1-4 for the parts outside the CDR3, the full variable domain is DTAVSQTPKYLVTQMGNDKSIKCEQNLGHDTMYWYKQDSKKFLKIMFSYNNKELIINETVPNRFSPKSPDKAHLNLHINSLELGDSAVYFCASSQGAAGHDEKLFFGSGTQLSVL.

This clonotype has more than one count but fewer than ten. V is TRBV18 and J is TRBJ1-2, with D tentatively TRBD1 (6 bases). The germline V gene encodes CDR1 KGHSH and CDR2 LQKENI. V gave up 2 bases and J gave up 3 bases, with 13 bases separating them. The CDR3 covers 15 residues. The CDR3: CASSPTGGKDYGYTF. In nucleotides, the CDR3 is TGTGCCAGCTCACCAACGGGGGGCAAGGACTATGGCTACACCTTC.

The chain uses TRBV19 and TRBJ2-2; unclear D gene. The length of the CDR3 is 15 residues. Trimming pared 5 bases from V and 1 base from J, leaving 11 bases between. Germline V gene lookup returns CDR1 LNHDA and CDR2 SQIVND (reference sequence). CDR3 nucleotide sequence: TGTGCCAGTAGTGCGGTACGGATGAACACCGGGGAGCTGTTTTTT. The encoded protein is CASSAVRMNTGELFF.

This clonotype was counted at least ten times. The CDR3 sequence is CASSPGDRGSTQYF. CDR3 bases: TGTGCCAGCAGCCCCGGGGACAGGGGGTCGACCCAGTACTTC. The rearrangement uses TRBV7-2 and TRBJ2-5; 11 bases are a match to TRBD1. V lost 5 bases to trimming and J lost 7 bases; unmatched junction nucleotides: 6. This CDR3 has 14 amino acids. Germline V gene lookup returns CDR1 SGHTA and CDR2 FQGNSA.

The chain has TRBV20-1 and TRBJ1-3; D remains ambiguous. This CDR3 spans 14 amino acids. CDR1 and CDR2 (germline): DFQATT, SNEGSKA (reference sequence). Trimming took 3 bases from V and 1 from J, leaving 10 bases between them. As DNA, the CDR3 is TGCAGTGCTAGGGAAACCCGGTCTGGAAACACCATATATTTT. Its translation: CSARETRSGNTIYF.

The chain carries TRBV7-9 and TRBJ1-4; D ambiguous. The CDR3 spans 16 residues. Trimming removed 0 bases from V and 0 bases from J, with 8 bases in between. CDR1 and CDR2 (germline): SEHNR, FQNEAQ (reference sequence). CDR3 loop: CASSLAVGATNEKLFF. CDR3 in DNA: TGTGCCAGCAGCTTAGCCGTGGGAGCAACTAATGAAAAACTGTTTTTT.

The chain couples TRBV7-2 to TRBJ1-6; D is ambiguous. The length of the CDR3 is 16 residues. V gave up 5 bases and J gave up 0 bases, with 11 bases separating them. Germline values: CDR1 SGHTA, CDR2 FQGNSA. In DNA, the CDR3 is TGTGCCAGCAGCCCCCTCTTTGGCTCCTATAATTCACCCCTCCACTTT. This gives the protein CASSPLFGSYNSPLHF.